The 9 T cell receptor beta chains reported below all come from one sample, sequenced in a study of cytomegalovirus exposure and HLA in healthy donors. PCR primers comprised 60 Vbeta and 13 Jbeta primers. The protocol was immunoSEQ multiplex PCR, while the TCRdb copy is restricted to in-frame clones and leaves out a portion. The sample carries tens of thousands of clones, just under 80% recorded once. The specimen was PBMCs. These receptors came from a man aged 30 to 39 in good health and CMV-seronegative.

The rearrangement joins TRBV7-2 to TRBJ1-2, with TRBD1 matching over 8 bases. Per germline, CDR1 SGHTA and CDR2 FQGNSA. This CDR3 has 15 amino acids. The junction had 13 bases not matched to a gene; V was cut back by 5 bases and J by 8 bases. The CDR3 loop is CASSIQKTGVGGYTF. CDR3 bases: TGTGCCAGCAGCATCCAAAAGACAGGGGTCGGGGGCTACACCTTC.

The genes are TRBV27 and TRBJ2-2; 8 bases align to TRBD1. CDR1 and CDR2 (germline): MNHEY, SMNVEV (reference sequence). This CDR3 contains 14 residues. V was pared by 5 bases and J by 6 bases, with 5 bases of the junction left unmatched. CDR3 bases: TGTGCCAGCAGTCCCTGGACAGGGCCCGGGGAGCTGTTTTTT. This encodes CASSPWTGPGELFF.

The chain joins TRBV25-1 to TRBJ1-3; the D is unclear. CDR1 is MGHDK and CDR2 is SYGVNS in the germline V gene. The CDR3 sequence is 17 residues long. The V end lost 1 base, the J end lost 3 bases, and 16 bases lay between the germline ends. This CDR3 is CASSEWERGSGGNTIYF. The CDR3 region has the DNA TGTGCCAGCAGTGAATGGGAGCGCGGATCTGGTGGAAACACCATATATTTT.

The rearrangement links TRBV6-5 to TRBJ1-1, with TRBD1 matching 7 bases. The CDR3 is 13 residues long. V was clipped by 6 bases and J by 4 bases; unmatched bases: 5. CDR1 and CDR2 from the germline V gene are MNHEY and SVGAGI. CDR3 sequence (DNA): TGTGCCAGCAGCTTGACAGGGTTCACTGAAGCTTTCTTT. It encodes CASSLTGFTEAFF.

The chain couples TRBV2 to TRBJ1-5; no firm D call. V lost 1 base and J lost 7, with 5 bases in between. CDR3 length: 12 amino acids. The germline gives CDR1 SNHLY, CDR2 FYNNEI. The CDR3 DNA reads as TGTGCCAGCAGTGAAGAGAGCCAGCCCCAGCATTTT. This sequence encodes CASSEESQPQHF. The complete variable domain, with remaining parts taken from reference TRBV2 and TRBJ1-5, reads EPEVTQTPSHQVTQMGQEVILRCVPISNHLYFYWYRQILGQKVEFLVSFYNNEISEKSEIFDDQFSVERPDGSNFTLKIRSTKLEDSAMYFCASSEESQPQHFGDGTRLSIL.

This clone was seen only once. The chain carries TRBV19 and TRBJ2-7; no clear D gene. Trimming took off 1 base at V and 3 bases at J, with 10 bases between the two ends. Germline lookup yields CDR1 LNHDA and CDR2 SQIVND (reference sequence). The CDR3 is made up of 14 amino acids. CDR3: CASSIGGISYEQYF. The CDR3 DNA sequence: TGTGCCAGTAGTATAGGAGGCATAAGCTACGAGCAGTACTTC.

This chain uses TRBV30 with TRBJ2-3; 7 positions agree with TRBD1. J lost 1 base, V lost 2 bases, and 9 bases had no gene match. This CDR3 contains 16 residues. Germline V gives CDR1 GTSNPN, CDR2 SVGIG (reference sequence). The CDR3 region has the DNA TGTGCCTGGAGTTCACCGTCGAGGGGGCGCACAGATACGCAGTATTTT. This gives the protein CAWSSPSRGRTDTQYF.

This clone is categorized as medium-sized. This rearrangement joins TRBV6-5 to TRBJ2-1, with 10 bases aligning to TRBD1. Germline loops: CDR1 MNHEY, CDR2 SVGAGI. The CDR3 consists of 15 residues. With 10 bases clipped from V and 8 bases from J, the junction kept 14 bases outside the gene matches. CDR3 nucleotides: TGTGCCACCCCTCGCGGGGACAGGGGAGGAGATGAGCAGTTCTTC. Its protein is CATPRGDRGGDEQFF.

The V and J genes are TRBV9 and TRBJ1-2; possible D gene TRBD1, 6 bases. The germline V and J ends were trimmed by 5 bases and 5 bases, with 10 bases remaining between them. Germline V CDR1 and CDR2: SGDLS, YYNGEE. This CDR3 is built from 12 residues. The CDR3 here is CASRGTPYGYTF. CDR3 nucleotides: TGTGCCAGCAGGGGGACACCATATGGCTACACCTTC.